This T cell receptor beta chain was recorded in a study of CD8+ T cells in alopecia areata. General observations from the study: Scalp samples also contribute reads from the resident alphabeta T cells found in normal skin. Relative to normal scalp, lesional scalp, especially alopecia totalis/universalis, showed higher clonality. Compared with mice, patients displayed less clear TCR sharing, possibly for HLA-related reasons.

Looked up from germline, CDR1 is SGHRS and CDR2 is YFSETQ. Trimming cost V 4 bases and J 8 bases, with 19 bases left between them. The CDR3 extends over 15 amino acids. Extracted from the samples, RNA was reverse transcribed into cDNA to serve as the sequencing template. TCRdb's copy holds only in-frame clones and misses some; the assay was immunoSEQ multiplex PCR. The sample has 3,500 to 4,000 clones; around 70% are singletons. On this clone: Its antigen remains unidentified.

The specimen sequenced was skin. The origin of this receptor is a human donor in good health. The rearrangement uses TRBV5-1 and TRBJ2-1; D may be TRBD1 or TRBD2 (7 bases each). As DNA, the CDR3 is TGCGCCAGCAGCCAGGGGGGGACAGAGGTCGATGAGCAGTTCTTC. The encoded protein is CASSQGGTEVDEQFF.